This T cell receptor beta chain is drawn from a study of OX40 agonist ivuxolimab in advanced cancers. This clone was observed once. Some clones are missing from TCRdb's copy, which holds only in-frame ones; the method was immunoSEQ multiplex PCR. The sample has tens of thousands of clones, about 88% seen once. The CDR3 covers 16 residues. With V trimmed by 1 base and J by 4 bases, 7 bases remained unmatched. CDR1 is KGHSH and CDR2 is LQKENI in the germline V gene. This sequence originates from an adult with an advanced solid tumor such as melanoma, head and neck, liver or kidney cancer. The rearrangement links TRBV18 to TRBJ1-1; 9 bases fit TRBD1. Material: CD4+ or CD8+ T cells sorted from blood, obtained in a trial of the OX40 agonist ivuxolimab. This CDR3 is CASSPLPGQGSTEAFF. Here the CDR3 DNA reads TGTGCCAGCTCACCACTTCCGGGACAGGGAAGCACTGAAGCTTTCTTT.